The clone carrying this T cell receptor beta chain was observed many times. As handled by the study authors: Counts of nucleated cells, estimated from reference gene primer amplification, were obtained. TCRdb keeps only in-frame clones here, not all; method: immunoSEQ multiplex PCR. V and J calls and clone size are given by that table; D and trimming were obtained from the DNA. The table lists roughly 330,000 clones, more than 70% of them singletons. The sample belongs to a study of blood T cell repertoires in COVID-19. Study in general: T cells, B-cell-depleted T cells, or PBMCs provided the cDNA or gDNA that served as material.

The V gene's germline CDR1 is MNHEY and CDR2 SVGEGT. CDR3 length equals 12 residues. Trimming removed 6 bases at V and 6 bases at J, with 9 bases between. The age range of participants was about 18 to 100 years, with residence in approximately 25 US areas. Participants were placed into cohorts based on the clinical history they reported. This TCR came from a woman in her twenties or thirties who had recovered from COVID-19. The specimen sequenced was PBMCs or T cells enriched from blood (not recorded which). J is TRBJ2-1 and V is TRBV6-2 or TRBV6-3; D is unresolved. The CDR3 sequence is CASSHRGNEQFF. In DNA form, the CDR3 reads TGTGCCAGCAGCCATCGAGGCAATGAGCAGTTCTTC.